The sequence of this T cell receptor (beta chain) was determined in a study of cytomegalovirus exposure and HLA in healthy donors. The germline gives CDR1 LGHNA, CDR2 YNFKEQ. This CDR3 is built from 16 residues. Trimming at V came to 0 bases and at J to 2 bases, leaving 4 bases not matched to a gene. Amplification used 60 Vbeta primers and 13 Jbeta primers. Profiled with immunoSEQ multiplex PCR; TCRdb holds only in-frame clones, not every one. The listing records around 80,000 clones. The clonotype comes from a man aged 35-49 years in good health and CMV-seronegative. The sequenced material came from PBMCs. The chain joins TRBV4-2 to TRBJ2-1; 7 positions match TRBD2. CDR3 protein: CASSQESAGPYNEQFF. For the CDR3, the DNA is TGTGCCAGCAGCCAAGAATCAGCGGGACCCTACAATGAGCAGTTCTTC.